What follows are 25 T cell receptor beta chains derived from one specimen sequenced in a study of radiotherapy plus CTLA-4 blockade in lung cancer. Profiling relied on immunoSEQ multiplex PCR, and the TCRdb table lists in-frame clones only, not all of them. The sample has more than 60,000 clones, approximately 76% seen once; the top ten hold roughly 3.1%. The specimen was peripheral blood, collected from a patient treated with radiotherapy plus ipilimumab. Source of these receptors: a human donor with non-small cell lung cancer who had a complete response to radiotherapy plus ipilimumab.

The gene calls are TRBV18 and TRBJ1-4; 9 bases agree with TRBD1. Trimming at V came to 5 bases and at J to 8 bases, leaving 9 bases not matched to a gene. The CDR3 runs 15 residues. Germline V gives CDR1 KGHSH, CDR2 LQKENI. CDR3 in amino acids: CASSSRDRAGEKLFF. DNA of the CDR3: TGTGCCAGCTCATCCCGGGACAGGGCTGGAGAAAAACTGTTTTTT. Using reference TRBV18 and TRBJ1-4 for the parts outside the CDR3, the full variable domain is NAGVMQNPRHLVRRRGQEARLRCSPMKGHSHVYWYRQLPEEGLKFMVYLQKENIIDESGMPKERFSAEFPKEGPSILRIQQVVRGDSAAYFCASSSRDRAGEKLFFGSGTQLSVL.

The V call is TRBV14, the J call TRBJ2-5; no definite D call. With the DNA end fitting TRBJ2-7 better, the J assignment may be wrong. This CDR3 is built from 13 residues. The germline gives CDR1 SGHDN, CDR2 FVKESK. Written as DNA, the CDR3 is TGTGCCAGCAGCCAAGTCCGAGGCTACGAGCAGTACTTC. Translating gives CASSQVRGYEQYF.

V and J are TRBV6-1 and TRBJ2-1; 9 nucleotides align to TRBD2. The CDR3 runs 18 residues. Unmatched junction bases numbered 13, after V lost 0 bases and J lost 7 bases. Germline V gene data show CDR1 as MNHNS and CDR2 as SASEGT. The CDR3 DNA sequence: TGTGCCAGCAGTGAAGCCCCCCTTAGCGGGAGACCGTGGAATGAGCAGTTCTTC. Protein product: CASSEAPLSGRPWNEQFF.

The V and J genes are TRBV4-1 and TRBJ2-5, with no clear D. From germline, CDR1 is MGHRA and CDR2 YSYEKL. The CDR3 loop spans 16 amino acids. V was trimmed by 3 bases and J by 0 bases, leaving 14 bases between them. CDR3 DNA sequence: TGCGCCAGCAGCCAGAGAGCTACTCGCAACCAAGAGACCCAGTACTTC. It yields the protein CASSQRATRNQETQYF.

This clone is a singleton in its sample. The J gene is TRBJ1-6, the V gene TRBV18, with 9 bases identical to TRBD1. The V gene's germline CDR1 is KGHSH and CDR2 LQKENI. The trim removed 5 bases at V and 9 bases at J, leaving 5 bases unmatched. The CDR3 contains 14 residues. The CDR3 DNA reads TGTGCCAGCTCATCGGGACAGGGCGGTTCACCCCTCCACTTT. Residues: CASSSGQGGSPLHF. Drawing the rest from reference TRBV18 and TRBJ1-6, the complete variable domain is NAGVMQNPRHLVRRRGQEARLRCSPMKGHSHVYWYRQLPEEGLKFMVYLQKENIIDESGMPKERFSAEFPKEGPSILRIQQVVRGDSAAYFCASSSGQGGSPLHFGNGTRLTVT.

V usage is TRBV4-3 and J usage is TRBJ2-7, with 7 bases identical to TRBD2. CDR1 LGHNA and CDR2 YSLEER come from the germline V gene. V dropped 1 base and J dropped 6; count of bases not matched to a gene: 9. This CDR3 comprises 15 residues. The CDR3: CASSQVFRGRAEQYF. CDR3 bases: TGCGCCAGCAGCCAAGTATTCCGGGGGAGGGCCGAGCAGTACTTC.

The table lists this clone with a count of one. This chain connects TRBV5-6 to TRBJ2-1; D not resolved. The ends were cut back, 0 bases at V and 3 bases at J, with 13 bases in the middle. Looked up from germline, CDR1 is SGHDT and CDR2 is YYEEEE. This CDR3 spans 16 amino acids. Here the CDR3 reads CASSLARYQNYNEQFF. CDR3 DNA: TGTGCCAGCAGCTTGGCGAGGTACCAGAACTACAATGAGCAGTTCTTC.

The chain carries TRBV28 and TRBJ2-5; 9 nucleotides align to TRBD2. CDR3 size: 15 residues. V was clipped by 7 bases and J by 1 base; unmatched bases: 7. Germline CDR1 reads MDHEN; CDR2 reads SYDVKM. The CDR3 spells CASTPTSGFQETQYF. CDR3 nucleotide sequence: TGTGCCAGCACCCCAACTAGCGGGTTCCAAGAGACCCAGTACTTC.

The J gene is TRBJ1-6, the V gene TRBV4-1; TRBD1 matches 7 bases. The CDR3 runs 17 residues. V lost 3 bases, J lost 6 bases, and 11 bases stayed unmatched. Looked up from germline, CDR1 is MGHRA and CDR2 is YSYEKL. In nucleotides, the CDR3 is TGCGCCAGCAGCCAGGAAGACAGGGTCGGCGGTAATTCACCCCTCCACTTT. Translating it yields CASSQEDRVGGNSPLHF.

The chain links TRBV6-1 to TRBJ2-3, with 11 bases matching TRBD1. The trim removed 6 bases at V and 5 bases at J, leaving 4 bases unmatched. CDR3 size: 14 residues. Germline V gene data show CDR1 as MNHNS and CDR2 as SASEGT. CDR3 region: CASRGTGGGDTQYF. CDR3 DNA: TGTGCCAGCAGAGGGACAGGGGGGGGAGATACGCAGTATTTT.

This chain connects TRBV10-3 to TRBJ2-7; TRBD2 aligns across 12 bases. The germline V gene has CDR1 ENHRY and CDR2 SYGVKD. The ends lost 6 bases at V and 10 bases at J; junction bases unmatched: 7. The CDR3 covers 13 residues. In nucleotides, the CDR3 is TGTGCCATCAGGACTAGCGGGAGCCTATTTCAGTACTTC. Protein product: CAIRTSGSLFQYF.

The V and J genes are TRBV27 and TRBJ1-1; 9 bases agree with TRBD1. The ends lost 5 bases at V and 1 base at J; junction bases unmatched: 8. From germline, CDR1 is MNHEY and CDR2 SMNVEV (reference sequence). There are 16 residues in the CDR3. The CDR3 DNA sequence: TGTGCCAGCAGTAGAGCCGGGACAGGGAAGAACACTGAAGCTTTCTTT. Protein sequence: CASSRAGTGKNTEAFF.

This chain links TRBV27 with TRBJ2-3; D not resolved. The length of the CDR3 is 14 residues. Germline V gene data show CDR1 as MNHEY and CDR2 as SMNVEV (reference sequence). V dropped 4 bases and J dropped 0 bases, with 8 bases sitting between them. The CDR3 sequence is CASSYWQSTDTQYF. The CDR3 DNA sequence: TGTGCCAGCAGTTATTGGCAGAGCACAGATACGCAGTATTTT.

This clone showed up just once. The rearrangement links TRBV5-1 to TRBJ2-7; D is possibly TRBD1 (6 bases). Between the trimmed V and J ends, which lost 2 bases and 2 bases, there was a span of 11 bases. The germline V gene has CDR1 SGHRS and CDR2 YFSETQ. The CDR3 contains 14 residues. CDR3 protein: CASSFSGAPYEQYF. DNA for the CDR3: TGCGCCAGCAGCTTCTCAGGGGCCCCCTACGAGCAGTACTTC.

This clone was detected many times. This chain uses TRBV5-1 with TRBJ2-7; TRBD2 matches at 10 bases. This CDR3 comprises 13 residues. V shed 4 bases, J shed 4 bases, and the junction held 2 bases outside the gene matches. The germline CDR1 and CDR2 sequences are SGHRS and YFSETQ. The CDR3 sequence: CASSPSGSYEQYF. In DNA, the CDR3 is TGCGCCAGCAGCCCTAGCGGGAGTTACGAGCAGTACTTC.

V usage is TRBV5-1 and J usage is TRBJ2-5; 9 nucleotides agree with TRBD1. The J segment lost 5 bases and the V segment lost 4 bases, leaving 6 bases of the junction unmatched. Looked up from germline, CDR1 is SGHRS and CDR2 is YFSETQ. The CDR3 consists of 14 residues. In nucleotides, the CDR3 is TGCGCCAGCAGCCCTGGGACAGGGTTTGAGACCCAGTACTTC. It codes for CASSPGTGFETQYF.

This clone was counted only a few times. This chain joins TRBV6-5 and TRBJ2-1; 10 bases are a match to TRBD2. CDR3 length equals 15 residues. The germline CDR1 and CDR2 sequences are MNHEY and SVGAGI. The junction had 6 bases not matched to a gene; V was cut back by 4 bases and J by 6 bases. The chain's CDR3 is CASSLLAGLGNEQFF. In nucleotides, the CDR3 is TGTGCCAGCAGTTTACTAGCGGGATTGGGCAATGAGCAGTTCTTC.

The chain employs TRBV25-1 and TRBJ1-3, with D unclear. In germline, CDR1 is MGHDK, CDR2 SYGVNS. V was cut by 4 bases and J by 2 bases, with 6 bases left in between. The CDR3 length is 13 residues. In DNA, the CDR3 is TGTGCCAGCAGTGGTCAGGCTGGAAACACCATATATTTT. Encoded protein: CASSGQAGNTIYF.

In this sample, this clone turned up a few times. Written as DNA, the CDR3 is TGTGCCAGCAGTTACCCGGGATTCGAGCAGTACTTC. Its translation is CASSYPGFEQYF. This chain uses TRBV6-5 with TRBJ2-7, with D maybe TRBD2 (5 bases). Germline-derived CDR1 and CDR2 are MNHEY and SVGAGI. This CDR3 has 12 residues. With 2 bases removed from V and 6 bases from J, the gap between germline ends came to 8 bases.

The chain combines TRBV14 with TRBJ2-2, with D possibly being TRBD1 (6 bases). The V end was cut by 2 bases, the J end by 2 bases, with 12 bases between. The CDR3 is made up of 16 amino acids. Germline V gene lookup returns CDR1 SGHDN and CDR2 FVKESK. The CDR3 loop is CASSQNTGFNTGELFF. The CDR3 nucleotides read TGTGCCAGCAGCCAAAATACAGGGTTCAACACCGGGGAGCTGTTTTTT.

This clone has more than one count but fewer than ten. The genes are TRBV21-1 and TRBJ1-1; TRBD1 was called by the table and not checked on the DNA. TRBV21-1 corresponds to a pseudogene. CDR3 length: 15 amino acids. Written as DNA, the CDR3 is TGTGCCAGCAGCAAAAGGAAACAGGGGTTCACTGAAGCTTTCTTT. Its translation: CASSKRKQGFTEAFF.

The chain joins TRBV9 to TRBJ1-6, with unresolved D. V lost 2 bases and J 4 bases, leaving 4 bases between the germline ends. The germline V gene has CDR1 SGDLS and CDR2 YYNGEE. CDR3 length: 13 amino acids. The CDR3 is CASSVGYNSPLHF. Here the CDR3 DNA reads TGTGCCAGCAGCGTCGGGTATAATTCACCCCTCCACTTT.

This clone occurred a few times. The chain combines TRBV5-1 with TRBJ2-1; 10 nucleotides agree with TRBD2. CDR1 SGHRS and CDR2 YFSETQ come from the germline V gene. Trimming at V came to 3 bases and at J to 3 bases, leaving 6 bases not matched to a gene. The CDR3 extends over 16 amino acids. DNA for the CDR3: TGCGCCAGCAGCTCAAATAGCGGGGGGAACTACAATGAGCAGTTCTTC. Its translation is CASSSNSGGNYNEQFF.

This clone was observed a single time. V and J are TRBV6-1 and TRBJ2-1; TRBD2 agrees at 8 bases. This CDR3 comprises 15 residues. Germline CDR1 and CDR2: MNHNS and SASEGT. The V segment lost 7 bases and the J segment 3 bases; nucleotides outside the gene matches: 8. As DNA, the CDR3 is TGTGCCAGCACCGGGGGCGGGAGGATCTACAATGAGCAGTTCTTC. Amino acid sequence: CASTGGGRIYNEQFF.

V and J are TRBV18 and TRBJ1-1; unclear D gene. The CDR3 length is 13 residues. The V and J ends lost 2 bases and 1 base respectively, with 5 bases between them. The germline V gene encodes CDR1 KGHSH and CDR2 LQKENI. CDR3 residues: CASSPAENTEAFF. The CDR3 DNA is TGTGCCAGCTCACCAGCGGAGAACACTGAAGCTTTCTTT.